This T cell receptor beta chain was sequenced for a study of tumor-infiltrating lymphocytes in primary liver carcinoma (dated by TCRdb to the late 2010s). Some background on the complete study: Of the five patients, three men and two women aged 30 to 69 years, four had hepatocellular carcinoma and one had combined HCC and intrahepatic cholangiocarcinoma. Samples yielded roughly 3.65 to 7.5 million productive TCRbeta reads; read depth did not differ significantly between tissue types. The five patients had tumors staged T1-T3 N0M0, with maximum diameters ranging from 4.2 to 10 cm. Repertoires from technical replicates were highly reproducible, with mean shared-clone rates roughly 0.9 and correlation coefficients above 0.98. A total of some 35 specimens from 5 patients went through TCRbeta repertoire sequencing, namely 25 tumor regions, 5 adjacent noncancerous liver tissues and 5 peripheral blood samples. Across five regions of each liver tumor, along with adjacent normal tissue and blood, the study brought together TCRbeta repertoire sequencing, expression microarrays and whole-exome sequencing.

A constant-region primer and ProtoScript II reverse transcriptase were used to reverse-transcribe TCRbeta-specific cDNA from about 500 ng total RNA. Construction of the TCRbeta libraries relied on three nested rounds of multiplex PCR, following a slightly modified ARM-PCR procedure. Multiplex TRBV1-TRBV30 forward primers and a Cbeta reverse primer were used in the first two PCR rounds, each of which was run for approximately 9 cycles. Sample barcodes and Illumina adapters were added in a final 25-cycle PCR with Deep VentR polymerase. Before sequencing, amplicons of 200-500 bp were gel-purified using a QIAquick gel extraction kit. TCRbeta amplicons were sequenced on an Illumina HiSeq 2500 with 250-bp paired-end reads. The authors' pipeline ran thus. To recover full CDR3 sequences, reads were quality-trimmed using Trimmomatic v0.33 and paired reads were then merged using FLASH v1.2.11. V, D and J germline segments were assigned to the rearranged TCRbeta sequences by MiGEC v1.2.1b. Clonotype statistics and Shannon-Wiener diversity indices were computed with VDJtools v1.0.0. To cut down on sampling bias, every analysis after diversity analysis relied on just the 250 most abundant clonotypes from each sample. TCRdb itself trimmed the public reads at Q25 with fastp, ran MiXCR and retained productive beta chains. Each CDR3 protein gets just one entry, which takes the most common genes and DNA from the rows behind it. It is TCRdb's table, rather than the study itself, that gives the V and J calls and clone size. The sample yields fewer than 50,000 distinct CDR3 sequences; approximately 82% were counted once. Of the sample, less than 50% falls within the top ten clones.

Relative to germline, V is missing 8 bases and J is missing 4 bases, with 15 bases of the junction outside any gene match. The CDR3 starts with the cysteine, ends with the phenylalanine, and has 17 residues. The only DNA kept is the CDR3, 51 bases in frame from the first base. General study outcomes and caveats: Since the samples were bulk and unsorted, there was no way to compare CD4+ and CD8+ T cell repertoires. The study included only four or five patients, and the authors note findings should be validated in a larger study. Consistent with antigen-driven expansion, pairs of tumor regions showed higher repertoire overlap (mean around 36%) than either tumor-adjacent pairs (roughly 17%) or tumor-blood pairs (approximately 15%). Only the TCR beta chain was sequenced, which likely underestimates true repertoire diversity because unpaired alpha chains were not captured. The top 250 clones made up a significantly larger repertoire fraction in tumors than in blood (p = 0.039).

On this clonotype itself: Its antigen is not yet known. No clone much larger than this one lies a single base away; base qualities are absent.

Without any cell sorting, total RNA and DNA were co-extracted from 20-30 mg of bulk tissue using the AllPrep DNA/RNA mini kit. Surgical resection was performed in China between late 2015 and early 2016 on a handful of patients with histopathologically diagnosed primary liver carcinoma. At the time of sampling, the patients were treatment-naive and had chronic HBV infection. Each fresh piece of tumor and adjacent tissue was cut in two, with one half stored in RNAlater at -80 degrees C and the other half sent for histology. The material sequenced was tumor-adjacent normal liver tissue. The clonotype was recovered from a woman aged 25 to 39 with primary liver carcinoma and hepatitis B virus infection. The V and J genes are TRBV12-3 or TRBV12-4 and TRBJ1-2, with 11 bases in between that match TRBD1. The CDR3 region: CASRVTSGTGGGYGYTF. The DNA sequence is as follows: TGTGCCAGCCGTGTCACCTCCGGGACAGGGGGAGGCTATGGCTACACCTTC.